The entry below gives a single T cell receptor (beta chain) sequence along with its context. This record comes from a study of blood T cell repertoires in COVID-19. The data were produced by immunoSEQ multiplex PCR, yet TCRdb's version contains in-frame clones alone and is incomplete. The sample lists 55,000 to 80,000 clones, over 65% occurring once. Germline assignment: CDR1 KGHSH and CDR2 LQKENI. Trimming cost V 3 bases and J 0 bases, with 8 bases left between them. This CDR3 has 15 residues. This chain links TRBV18 with TRBJ1-4, with D possibly matching TRBD1 (5 bases). The sequenced sample consisted of peripheral blood. This sequence originates from a man aged 60 to 75 with COVID-19, enrolled during active disease. The DNA for the CDR3 is TGTGCCAGCTCACCCCGACAGTCAACTAATGAAAAACTGTTTTTT. Protein: CASSPRQSTNEKLFF.